Following are 15 T cell receptor beta chains from one sample sequenced in a study of tumor and adjacent non-tumor tissue in lung cancer. The template was RNA from unsorted bulk tissue. This non-tumor lung sample came from over 3 cm beyond the tumor edge. Three rounds of nested PCR, following a modified ARM-PCR protocol, produced the TCRbeta library. TCRdb ran MiXCR on the multiplex PCR reads and lists one entry per CDR3 protein. The sample holds approximately 66,000 distinct CDR3 sequences, over 60% seen once. Sequencing was carried out using distant non-tumor lung tissue. All receptors derive from a man between 65 and 80 years old with non-small cell lung cancer.

Concerning this clonotype itself: This may be a read error, as it is one base from a much larger clone. Because it lacks the conserved phenylalanine or tryptophan at the end, this CDR3 is likely a read error. The genes are TRBV5-4 and TRBJ1-2; D possibly corresponds to TRBD1 (5 bases). The germline V gene has CDR1 SGHNT and CDR2 YYREEE (reference sequence). The germline V and J ends were trimmed by 2 bases and 2 bases, with 13 bases remaining between them. The CDR3 runs 15 residues. The CDR3 is CASSLPGPTNYGYTL. The CDR3 DNA reads as TGTGCCAGCAGCTTACCGGGACCTACCAACTATGGCTACACCCTC.

As to this clonotype: This may come from a read error, since a much larger clone is one base off. The chain links TRBV12-3 or TRBV12-4 to TRBJ2-3; D is perhaps TRBD2 (5 bases). The CDR3 extends over 11 amino acids. The CDR3 spells CASNRRNTRYF. The CDR3 DNA is TGTGCCAGCAATAGGAGGAATACGCGGTATTTT.

With respect to this clonotype: One end of the junction varies from germline; a read error may be responsible. The chain carries TRBV4-1 and TRBJ2-3, with 7 bases that match TRBD2. Germline V gene sequence: CDR1 MGHRA, CDR2 YSYEKL. The length of the CDR3 is 14 residues. CDR3 in DNA: TGCGCCAGCAGGAGCGGGATAGGCACAGATACGCATTATTTT. It yields the protein CASRSGIGTDTHYF.

Comments on this clonotype: Given a much more abundant clone one base away, this may be a read error. The V and J genes are TRBV6-4 and TRBJ2-3; D perhaps matches TRBD1 (5 bases). The DNA end favors TRBJ1-5, so the J call may be wrong. CDR3 length equals 18 residues. Germline CDR1 MRHNA, CDR2 SNTAGT. DNA of the CDR3: TGTGCCAGCAGTGACTCGTTCCCCGCGGGGGGTCACACAGATACGCAGCATTTT. Protein sequence: CASSDSFPAGGHTDTQHF.

About this clonotype: Given the absence of the conserved phenylalanine or tryptophan at the CDR3 end, a read error is likely. The chain links TRBV12-3 or TRBV12-4 to TRBJ2-7, with unresolved D. The CDR3 has 15 residues. The DNA for the CDR3 is TGTGTCAGCAGTTTTGCCAGTATCGGTTTCGACGAGCAGTACTTG. Its protein is CVSSFASIGFDEQYL.

This clonotype was recorded many times. V gene TRBV10-3 combines with J gene TRBJ2-1, with D possibly TRBD1 on 5 matching bases. The germline CDR1 and CDR2 sequences are ENHRY and SYGVKD. V was trimmed by 11 bases and J by 4 bases, leaving 9 bases between them. This CDR3 is 11 amino acids long. The CDR3: CASKGYNEQFF. The CDR3 region has the DNA TGTGCCTCAAAGGGGTACAATGAGCAGTTCTTC.

Turning to this clonotype: An end of the junction does not agree with germline; a read error may underlie this. This chain links TRBV6-6 with TRBJ1-1, with 7 bases aligning to TRBD1. From germline, CDR1 is MNHNY and CDR2 SVGAGI (reference sequence). The CDR3 sequence is 14 residues long. CDR3 amino acids: CTSNKTGFSTEAFF. Here the CDR3 DNA reads TGTACCAGCAACAAGACAGGGTTTAGCACTGAAGCTTTCTTT.

A note on this clonotype: One junction end disagrees with the germline gene, perhaps due to a read error. The chain recombines TRBV11-2 with TRBJ2-1; 8 nucleotides line up with TRBD1. From germline, CDR1 is SGHAT and CDR2 FQNNGV. The CDR3 has 16 residues. CDR3 nucleotide sequence: TGCGCCAGCAGCTTACGCGCAGGGGGCCGGAGCAATGAGCAGTTCTTC. Translation: CASSLRAGGRSNEQFF.

About this clonotype itself: One base away lies a much larger clone, so this may be a sequencing read error. Because the CDR3 is missing its conserved closing phenylalanine or tryptophan, this is likely a read error. The V call is TRBV6-1, the J call TRBJ1-1; D call uncertain. The CDR3 totals 14 residues. V gave up 5 bases and J gave up 0 bases, with 10 bases separating them. Germline CDR1 MNHNS, CDR2 SASEGT. CDR3 in amino acids: CASSRPTMNTEAFS. The DNA of the CDR3 is TGTGCCAGCAGTCGCCCCACAATGAACACTGAAGCTTTCTCT.

Details on this clonotype: The conserved final phenylalanine or tryptophan is absent from the CDR3, which likely points to a read error. V and J are TRBV24-1 and TRBJ2-3; a weak D match, TRBD2 (6 bases). V was cut by 5 bases and J by 0 bases, with 14 bases left in between. The CDR3 is made up of 16 amino acids. Germline V gene data show CDR1 as KGHDR and CDR2 as SFDVKD. The chain's CDR3 is CATSAPSVSSTDTQYY. DNA for the CDR3: TGTGCCACCAGTGCTCCTAGCGTGTCCAGCACAGATACGCAGTATTAT.

As regards this clonotype: A junction end diverges from the germline sequence, so it may reflect a read error. The chain employs TRBV11-1 and TRBJ2-1; D ambiguous. The CDR3 has 14 amino acids. Germline CDR1 SGHAT, CDR2 FQDESV (reference sequence). CDR3 in amino acids: CASSLTRLYNEQFF. The CDR3 nucleotides read TGTGCAAGCAGCTTGACGAGACTCTACAATGAGCAGTTCTTC.

As to this clonotype: The junction and the germline gene differ at one end; a read error may be behind it. The V gene is TRBV7-9, the J gene TRBJ2-1; 9 bases match TRBD2. This CDR3 spans 14 amino acids. Germline V CDR1 and CDR2: SEHNR, FQNEAQ (reference sequence). The DNA of the CDR3 is TGTGCCAGCAACTTAGAGAGCGGGAGGACGGATCAGTTCTTC. This gives the protein CASNLESGRTDQFF.

Remarks on this clonotype: A read error may explain this, as a much larger clone is one base away. The V gene is TRBV7-8, the J gene TRBJ2-3, with 7 bases identical to TRBD1. Losses at the gene ends were 6 bases for V and 3 bases for J; bases not matched to a gene: 6. The germline CDR1 and CDR2 sequences are SGHVS and FQNEAQ. This CDR3 has 14 residues. The CDR3 spells CASRDARGTDTQYF. The CDR3 region has the DNA TGTGCCAGCAGGGATGCCAGGGGGACAGATACGCAGTATTTT.

To note about this clonotype: Relative to the germline gene, one junction end is altered; a read error may explain this. V and J are TRBV12-3 or TRBV12-4 and TRBJ1-2; 9 bases fit TRBD1. This CDR3 is 14 amino acids long. CDR3 sequence: CPSSPRTGGFGYTF. In nucleotides, the CDR3 is TGTCCCAGCAGTCCTCGAACAGGGGGCTTTGGCTACACCTTC.

This clonotype was seen only a few times. With a much larger clone just one base away, this may be a read error. V usage is TRBV6-5 and J usage is TRBJ2-1, with D perhaps matching TRBD2 (7 bases). V dropped 4 bases and J dropped 6 bases, with 16 bases sitting between them. Germline CDR1 is MNHEY and CDR2 is SVGAGI. The CDR3 spans 15 residues. As DNA, the CDR3 is TGTGCCAGCAGTTCGACTAGGGGGGGGCCCAATGAGCAGTTCTTC. Translating gives CASSSTRGGPNEQFF.